Listed below are T cell receptor beta chains from one sample, sequenced in a study of CD8 T cells in ankylosing spondylitis. TCRdb processed the 5' RACE reads anew with MiXCR; each CDR3 protein has one entry. Here the sample spans around 250,000 distinct CDR3 sequences, about 11% being singletons. Source material: blood, either unsorted or a sorted T cell fraction (not recorded which). Receptors originate from a male donor with ankylosing spondylitis or in good health (not recorded which). CDR3s include the opening cysteine and the closing phenylalanine or tryptophan. Each record gives: J gene, D gene, V gene, clone size, CDR3 protein, CDR3 DNA. D genes are given only for firm matches. Expanded clones are given a class, and other clones once, few, many or no size at all.

>TRBJ2-2|.|TRBV19|.
CASSAGSTLTGELFF
TGTGCCAGTAGCGCCGGCAGTACGTTAACCGGGGAGCTGTTTTTT
>TRBJ2-7|.|TRBV10-1|many
CASSEAWDRTVLF
TGCGCCAGCAGTGAGGCCTGGGACCGGACAGTTTTGTTC
>TRBJ2-5|.|TRBV7-6|many
CASSLVRNRETQYF
TGTGCCAGCAGCTTAGTTCGTAACCGAGAGACCCAGTACTTC
>TRBJ2-3|TRBD2|TRBV7-8|few
CASSVGLAGTITDTQYF
TGTGCCAGCAGCGTCGGACTAGCGGGGACAATCACAGATACGCAGTATTTT
>TRBJ1-1|.|TRBV27|many
CASSPGLQNTEAFF
TGTGCCAGCAGCCCCGGCTTACAGAACACTGAAGCTTTCTTT
>TRBJ2-1|TRBD2|TRBV29-1|many
CSVETPSGGAYNEQFF
TGCAGCGTTGAAACGCCTAGCGGGGGGGCGTACAATGAGCAGTTCTTC
>TRBJ2-1|TRBD1|TRBV12-3/TRBV12-4|few
CASSPEGAPGYF
TGTGCCAGCAGCCCTGAGGGGGCCCCCGGGTACTTC
>TRBJ2-1|TRBD2|TRBV11-2|.
CASSLGVLAGGPTNEQFF
TGTGCCAGCAGCTTAGGGGTACTAGCGGGAGGGCCGACCAATGAGCAGTTCTTC
>TRBJ2-7|.|TRBV5-5|many
CASSLGYGLRDHNYEQYF
TGTGCCAGCAGCTTGGGATACGGTTTACGGGACCACAACTACGAGCAGTACTTC
>TRBJ2-1|.|TRBV3-1|.
CASSRILGMDEQFF
TGTGCCAGCAGTCGCATACTCGGAATGGATGAGCAGTTCTTC
>TRBJ2-1|.|TRBV7-3|.
CASSFRDQFNEQFF
TGTGCCAGCAGCTTCCGGGATCAGTTCAATGAGCAGTTCTTC
>TRBJ2-2|TRBD2|TRBV5-1|many
CASRLAGRTGELFF
TGCGCCAGCCGACTAGCGGGACGCACCGGGGAGCTGTTTTTT
>TRBJ1-2|TRBD1|TRBV19|.
CASSSTPTGTGYGYTF
TGTGCCAGTAGTTCGACCCCCACCGGGACAGGTTATGGCTACACCTTC
>TRBJ1-2|TRBD1|TRBV24-1|many
CATSDSHRGSHGYTF
TGTGCCACCAGTGATTCCCACAGGGGTAGCCATGGCTACACCTTC
>TRBJ2-1|.|TRBV11-1|.
CASSLSLDHEQFF
TGTGCCAGCAGCTTATCGCTAGACCATGAGCAGTTCTTC
>TRBJ2-1|TRBD2|TRBV28|few
CASSLPSGSSNEQFF
TGTGCCAGCAGTTTACCTAGCGGGAGTTCAAATGAGCAGTTCTTC
>TRBJ2-1|TRBD2|TRBV6-2/TRBV6-3|few
CASSRLAGPDNEQFF
TGTGCCAGCAGCCGCCTAGCGGGGCCTGACAATGAGCAGTTCTTC
>TRBJ2-7|.|TRBV5-1|.
CASSRDRDVEYF
TGCGCCAGCAGCCGGGACCGGGACGTTGAGTACTTC
>TRBJ2-7|TRBD1|TRBV20-1|many
CSARGQGDHEQYF
TGCAGTGCTAGAGGTCAGGGGGACCACGAGCAGTACTTC
>TRBJ2-5|TRBD1|TRBV29-1|.
CSVVLRDRAVEETQYF
TGCAGCGTTGTTCTTCGGGACAGGGCAGTCGAAGAGACCCAGTACTTC
>TRBJ2-3|.|TRBV12-3/TRBV12-4|.
CASSLVFQGGGTDTQYF
TGTGCCAGCAGTTTAGTATTTCAGGGGGGTGGCACAGATACGCAGTATTTT
>TRBJ2-6|.|TRBV6-5|few
CASSYQVAGANVLTF
TGTGCCAGCAGTTATCAGGTAGCCGGGGCCAACGTCCTGACTTTC
>TRBJ1-1|.|TRBV4-2|many
CASSQVIPDFEAFF
TGTGCCAGCAGCCAAGTTATACCGGACTTTGAAGCTTTCTTT
>TRBJ2-2|TRBD1|TRBV28|many
CASSLGGQGELFF
TGTGCCAGCAGTTTAGGGGGACAGGGGGAGCTGTTTTTT
>TRBJ1-2|.|TRBV28|.
CAMGPGLLCSRYTF
TGTGCCATGGGCCCCGGGCTCCTCTGCTCGCGCTACACCTTC
>TRBJ1-1|.|TRBV29-1|many
CSVGRGNTEAFF
TGCAGCGTTGGACGGGGGAACACTGAAGCTTTCTTT
>TRBJ1-5|.|TRBV2|few
CASKGYSNQPQHF
TGTGCCAGCAAAGGGTATAGCAATCAGCCCCAGCATTTT
>TRBJ2-2|TRBD2|TRBV7-8|many
CASSKTSAPGELFF
TGTGCCAGCAGTAAAACTAGCGCCCCCGGGGAGCTGTTTTTT